A single TCR beta chain is shown here with its context. Its antigen is unidentified. Trimming shortened V by 1 base and J by 6 bases, and 10 bases separated the two germline ends. CDR1 MNHEY and CDR2 SVGAGI come from the germline V gene. The CDR3 sequence is 13 residues long. The data belong to a study of cytomegalovirus exposure and HLA in healthy donors. Background on the study: Most genotyped donors, about 81% of around 370, had Caucasian-associated genetic ancestry.

With 60 Vbeta and 13 Jbeta primers, the PCR was carried out. Using immunoSEQ multiplex PCR, the repertoire was profiled, and TCRdb retains in-frame clones only, with some absent. The sample lists about 120,000 clones, over 70% seen once, with more than 2.5% in the top ten. The study, taken as a whole, reports: Later on, analysis showed that most CMV-associated TCR beta chains appeared to be HLA-restricted. The CMV antigen specificity of three CMV-associated chains was confirmed through in vitro analysis.

The chain is built from TRBV6-5 and TRBJ2-7; no reliable D call. The TCR was taken from a woman in her forties or fifties in good health and CMV-seronegative. The sequencing sample was made of PBMCs. The CDR3 region is CASSYYAVGEQYF. DNA of the CDR3: TGTGCCAGCAGTTACTACGCGGTGGGCGAGCAGTACTTC.